This T cell receptor beta chain comes out of a study of blood T cell repertoires in COVID-19 (dated by TCRdb to 2019 to 2021). Broadly, across the study: The collaborator samples originated in the United States, Italy and Spain and spanned the acute and convalescent phases of COVID-19. Samples came from the ongoing ImmuneRACE study (first 160 participants) plus 1,254 subjects from 6 global collaborators. Deeply sampled blood TCRbeta repertoires from subjects exposed to, actively infected with, or recovered from COVID-19 were included in the dataset. Where available, HLA class I and class II types were taken from metadata supplied by the sample provider and were not determined by assay-based typing. The repertoires were made available in a free public database intended to serve as a resource for research on the immune response to SARS-CoV-2. The sample metadata nearly always contained a de-identified subject ID, COVID-19 status, age in years and sex. The material from the prospective study consisted of cDNA or gDNA derived from T cells, B-cell-depleted T cells, or PBMCs. What the authors observed across the whole study: Clinical and demographic metadata were provided uncurated, with the amount varying by source and participant.

From the germline V gene (reference sequence), CDR1 is SEHNR and CDR2 is FQNEAQ. Inclusive of the bounding cysteine and phenylalanine, the CDR3 is 15 residues long. Left in the record is the CDR3 DNA by itself, 45 bases read in frame from the first base. The germline ends are 18 bases apart after V is trimmed by 5 bases and J by 5 bases. The immunoSEQ Assay, a bias-controlled multiplex PCR, was used to amplify TCRbeta CDR3 regions from genomic DNA. As for the original processing: Within the assay, amplification of reference gene primers was used to estimate how many nucleated cells each sample contained. To quantify the absolute abundance of each unique TCRbeta CDR3 rearrangement, sequence reads were collapsed and filtered. For each sample, productive Simpson clonality was calculated by taking the square root of Simpson's diversity index across productive rearrangements. TCRdb retrieved this table from immuneACCESS and kept in-frame rearrangements only. Not all clones are present; in checked studies, unresolved V genes account for under half, and no reason is known for the remainder. Clonal size and the V and J genes are those of that table, whereas D and trimming came from the DNA. The sample table shows around 100,000 clones, and around 87% are seen once. Around 7% of the sample belongs to the ten largest clones.

Concerning this clone: It has no known antigen specificity. No quality values exist for individual bases; no much larger clone is one base distant.

The collaborating institutions used their own protocols to collect whole blood in K2EDTA tubes. For TCRbeta analysis, collaborators shipped samples as frozen whole blood, isolated PBMCs, or DNA extracted from either of those sample types. Source material: peripheral blood. This chain is built from TRBV7-9 and TRBJ2-5; perhaps TRBD1 is the D gene, with 6 bases matching. This receptor was taken from a human donor with acute or convalescent COVID-19. The donor label of this sample is uncertain. The CDR3 protein sequence reads: CASSPPGQLLETQYF. The DNA sequence reads TGTGCCAGCAGCCCACCTGGACAGCTTCTTGAGACCCAGTACTTC.